This T cell receptor (beta chain) was profiled in a study of T cells in Graves' hyperthyroidism and ophthalmopathy. CDR3 size: 18 residues. Germline-derived CDR1 and CDR2 are SNHLY and FYNNEI. The junction had 13 bases not matched to a gene; V was cut back by 6 bases and J by 4 bases. Study-wide results and caveats: Most clonotypes that expanded in the thyroid above 0.001 also showed up in blood. In simple terms, a model built on 13 V-J features told ophthalmopathy apart from stable hyperthyroidism.

Authors of the study amplified TCR beta CDR3 regions from RNA transcripts. A first-round RT-PCR of the TCR CDR3 used the HTBI primer set. Via MiXCR, TCRdb re-called the multiplex PCR reads, giving one row per CDR3 protein. The sample gives around 690,000 distinct CDR3 sequences, less than 25% of which show up once; around a third is in the top ten. Many counts were recorded for this clonotype. Its target is unknown. Individuals with ophthalmopathy presented a Clinical Activity Score of at least 3, a NOSPECS grade of at least 4 and a duration under 3 months. Fresh peripheral blood, 7.5 to 10 ml, was the source of the PBMCs.

The chain combines TRBV2 with TRBJ2-1, with 12 bases fitting TRBD2. Source material: blood. The clonotype originates from a man younger than 40 with Graves' ophthalmopathy. CDR3 residues: CASSLGTSGPFPYNEQFF. CDR3 DNA: TGTGCCAGCAGCCTGGGGACTAGCGGGCCTTTCCCTTACAATGAGCAGTTCTTC.